Listed here are 5 T cell receptor beta chains from one sample, sequenced in a study of blood T cell repertoires in COVID-19. Using immunoSEQ multiplex PCR, the repertoire was profiled, and TCRdb retains in-frame clones only, with some absent. Of about 150,000 clones in the sample, 75% to 90% were seen once. The sequencing sample was made of PBMCs or T cells enriched from blood (not recorded which). The receptors shown here come from a man between 45 and 60 years old who had recovered from COVID-19.

This clone was seen more than once but under ten times. The chain carries TRBV9 and TRBJ2-5, with a weak D call TRBD1 (6 bases). This CDR3 contains 15 residues. Trimming took off 4 bases at V and 0 bases at J, with 13 bases between the two ends. Per germline, CDR1 SGDLS and CDR2 YYNGEE. The CDR3 loop is CASSLRWTDQETQYF. Written as DNA, the CDR3 is TGTGCCAGCAGCTTACGGTGGACAGACCAAGAGACCCAGTACTTC.

This sequence joins TRBV20-1 and TRBJ1-1, with 7 bases aligning to TRBD1. CDR1 and CDR2 (germline): DFQATT, SNEGSKA (reference sequence). The CDR3 runs to 11 residues. V lost 5 bases to trimming and J lost 6 bases; unmatched junction nucleotides: 3. The DNA of the CDR3 is TGCAGTGCTTGGGACAGTCCTGAAGCTTTCTTT. This translates into CSAWDSPEAFF.

The chain uses TRBV5-1 and TRBJ2-1; D unclear. CDR1 is SGHRS, CDR2 YFSETQ, per germline. The CDR3 is 13 residues long. Trimming removed 2 bases from V and 5 bases from J, with 8 bases in between. The CDR3 here is CASSFSPHNEQFF. CDR3 DNA sequence: TGCGCCAGCAGCTTCTCTCCCCACAATGAGCAGTTCTTC.

This clone was found once. The chain employs TRBV7-2 and TRBJ1-2; D is uncertain. Between the trimmed V and J ends, which lost 2 bases and 7 bases, there was a span of 11 bases. Germline-derived CDR1 and CDR2 are SGHTA and FQGNSA. The CDR3 contains 13 residues. CDR3: CASSLQAEGGYTF. The CDR3, as DNA: TGTGCCAGCAGCTTACAGGCAGAAGGTGGCTACACCTTC. The full variable domain, its missing parts supplied by reference TRBV7-2 and TRBJ1-2, is GAGVSQSPSNKVTEKGKDVELRCDPISGHTALYWYRQSLGQGLEFLIYFQGNSAPDKSGLPSDRFSAERTGGSVSTLTIQRTQQEDSAVYLCASSLQAEGGYTFGSGTRLTVV.

The chain carries TRBV7-2 and TRBJ2-5, with D tentatively TRBD1 (5 bases). In germline, CDR1 is SGHTA, CDR2 FQGNSA. Trimming removed 2 bases at V and 2 bases at J, with 9 bases between. The length of the CDR3 is 14 residues. The CDR3 DNA reads TGTGCCAGCAGCTTAACCCGACAGCAAGAGACCCAGTACTTC. Translated: CASSLTRQQETQYF.